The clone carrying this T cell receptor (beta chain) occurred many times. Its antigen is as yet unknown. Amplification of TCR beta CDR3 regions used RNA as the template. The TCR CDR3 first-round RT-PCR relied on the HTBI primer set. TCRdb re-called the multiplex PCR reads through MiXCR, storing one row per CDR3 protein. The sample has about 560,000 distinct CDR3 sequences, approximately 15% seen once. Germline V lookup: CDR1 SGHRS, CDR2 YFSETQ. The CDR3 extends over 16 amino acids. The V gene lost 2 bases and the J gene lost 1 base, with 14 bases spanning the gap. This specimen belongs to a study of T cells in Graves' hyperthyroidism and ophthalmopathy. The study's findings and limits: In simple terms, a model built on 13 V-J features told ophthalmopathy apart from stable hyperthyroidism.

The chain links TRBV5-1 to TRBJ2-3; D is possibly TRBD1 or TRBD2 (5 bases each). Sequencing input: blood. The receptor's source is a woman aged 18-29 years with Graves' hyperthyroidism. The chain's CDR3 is CASSLGAGTGTDTQYF. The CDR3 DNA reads TGCGCCAGCAGCTTAGGAGCAGGGACGGGCACAGATACGCAGTATTTT.